The entry below gives a single TCR beta chain sequence along with its context. A read error may account for a junction end that differs from germline. Germline assignment: CDR1 SEHNR and CDR2 FQNEAQ (reference sequence). CDR3 length: 15 amino acids. This sample is drawn from a study of cytomegalovirus exposure and HLA in healthy donors. Vbeta (60) and Jbeta (13) primers were used in the PCR. Sequenced by immunoSEQ multiplex PCR; TCRdb stores in-frame clones only, minus some. The table lists roughly 130,000 clones, around three quarters of them singletons. This TCR was recovered from a man younger than 35 in good health and CMV-seronegative. Sequenced input: PBMCs. The J gene is TRBJ2-2, the V gene TRBV7-9; TRBD2 matches at 10 bases. The CDR3 region is CATNTGLANTGELFF. The CDR3 DNA sequence: TGTGCCACCAATACGGGACTAGCGAATACCGGGGAGCTGTTTTTT.